The T cell receptor beta chain described here comes from a study of regulatory T cells in long-lasting Graves disease. This clonotype was seen many times. TCR beta libraries were built with iRepertoire HTBI primers and Arm-PCR of CDR3 regions. TCRdb recomputed calls from the multiplex PCR reads with MiXCR, one row per CDR3 protein. Of 400,000 to 500,000 distinct CDR3 sequences listed, around 23% were seen once; the top ten hold roughly an eighth. CDR1 LNHNV and CDR2 YYDKDF come from the germline V gene (reference sequence). V shed 5 bases and J 3 bases; nucleotides not matched to a gene: 7. CDR3 size: 14 residues. The sample's time point: persistent/refractory GD, antithyroid drugs over 5 years with positive TRAb. RNA from PBMCs was the source of the TCR library.

Here the sequenced sample was peripheral blood mononuclear cells (PBMCs), taken when the disease was refractory, from a patient treated with antithyroid drugs. The sequence came from a female donor with Graves disease. This chain connects TRBV15 to TRBJ2-7, with 7 bases identical to TRBD2. CDR3 residues: CATSGGGSSYEQYF. The CDR3 DNA reads TGTGCCACCAGCGGGGGGGGGAGTAGCTACGAGCAGTACTTC.